This TCR beta chain is from a study of technical replicates of blood from a handful of donors. Germline V gene sequence: CDR1 SEHNR, CDR2 FQNEAQ (reference sequence). The V end was cut by 4 bases, the J end by 4 bases, with 14 bases between. CDR3 size: 16 residues. Profiled with immunoSEQ multiplex PCR; TCRdb holds only in-frame clones, not every one. The sample contains around 60,000 clones, approximately 92% of which appear only once. The sequence was obtained from a human donor in good health. Some clones in this sample may be carry-over from other donors' samples. Input material: PBMCs. This chain links TRBV7-9 with TRBJ2-6; D is perhaps TRBD1 (6 bases). CDR3 sequence (DNA): TGTGCCAGCAGCTCCGCAGGGGTCTCCGGGGCCAACGTCCTGACTTTC. It codes for CASSSAGVSGANVLTF.